Given below is one T cell receptor beta chain in context. This sample stems from a study of blood T cell repertoires in COVID-19. The wider study: COVID-19 samples from acute and convalescent phases originated in the United States, Italy and Spain. Sources were T cells, B-cell-depleted T cells, or PBMCs; the material itself was cDNA or gDNA.

Participants were aged about 18 to 100 years from about two dozen US areas. V shed 0 bases and J shed 7 bases, with 18 bases lying between them. Germline V CDR1 and CDR2: LGHNA, YNFKEQ. This CDR3 spans 16 amino acids. Only in-frame clones appear in the TCRdb table, and some are missing; sequencing was by immunoSEQ multiplex PCR. The profile shows 300,000 or so clones, roughly 85% of them singletons. V and J are TRBV4-2 and TRBJ1-2; D is perhaps TRBD1 (6 bases). The sequence came from a woman aged 40-49 years with acute COVID-19. Sequenced: PBMCs or T cells enriched from blood (not recorded which). The CDR3 nucleotides are TGTGCCAGCAGCCAAGATAGACAGGCTACCGAGGGTGGCTACACCTTC. It yields the protein CASSQDRQATEGGYTF.